The present T cell receptor (beta chain) was sequenced within a study of blood T cell repertoires in COVID-19. Study details: There were acute and convalescent COVID-19 samples, and they came from the United States, Italy and Spain. Sources were T cells, B-cell-depleted T cells, or PBMCs; the material itself was cDNA or gDNA.

In the original processing: Nucleated cell counts were estimated from reference gene primer amplification. Only in-frame clones appear in the TCRdb table, and some are missing; sequencing was by immunoSEQ multiplex PCR. That table furnishes V, J and clone size, whereas the DNA furnished D and trimming. The sample records some 130,000 clones, 75% to 90% being singletons. CDR1 LGHDT and CDR2 YNNKEL come from the germline V gene (reference sequence). Trimming removed 3 bases from V and 5 bases from J; junction bases left unmatched: 5. The CDR3 sequence is 14 residues long. The receptor was isolated from a man in his sixties with active or convalescent COVID-19. The chain recombines TRBV3-1 (or the pseudogene TRBV3-2) with TRBJ2-7; 9 bases line up with TRBD2. Material: peripheral blood. The CDR3 nucleotides read TGTGCCAGCAGCCAGGCTAGCGGGACCCACGAGCAGTACTTC. Residues: CASSQASGTHEQYF.